The present TCR beta chain was sequenced within a study of CD8 T cells in ankylosing spondylitis (dated by TCRdb to the late 2010s). With respect to the entire study: To find TCR variants linked to disease, the study profiled T cell receptor beta repertoires in ankylosing spondylitis patients and healthy donors. In total, the full study cohort was made up of 100 to 140 healthy donors and 25 or so ankylosing spondylitis patients. Peripheral blood samples were taken, and synovial fluid was additionally collected from ankylosing spondylitis patients. What the study reported, not specific to this receptor: A CD8+ phenotype was shown by the disease-linked clones, which were found at relatively low frequencies in peripheral blood. Some motif variants had previously been reported in the synovial fluid and blood of reactive arthritis patients, which suggests shared mechanisms of disease initiation. According to the report, matched synovial fluid samples from ankylosing spondylitis patients were significantly enriched for the disease-linked clones. Blood from ankylosing spondylitis patients appeared to be characterized by a TCR beta motif made up of several highly homologous amino acid variants.

This clonotype has just a few counts. Its antigen has not been determined. No base quality values were provided; no much bigger clone lies one nucleotide off. TCRdb lists the instrument as Illumina HiSeq 2500. Quantitative 5'-RACE with molecular barcodes was the method used to prepare the TCR beta libraries. In the paper's pipeline: A new computational method, built on a probabilistic model of VDJ rearrangement, was used to identify disease-linked TCR variants. TCRdb applied fastp at Q25 and MiXCR to the public reads, then kept only in-frame beta chains. Here each entry gathers all rows of one CDR3 protein and keeps the most common genes and DNA. The V and J calls and clone size are TCRdb's, not the authors'. The sample yields around 770,000 distinct CDR3 sequences; around a fifth were counted once. The ten largest clones take up over 15% of the sample. Material for sequencing was blood, either unsorted or a sorted T cell fraction (not recorded which). The origin of this receptor is a male donor with ankylosing spondylitis.

The nucleotide sequence reads as follows: TGTGCCAGCAGTTTTGCCAAGTTTGATGGCTACACCTTC. Translation gives CASSFAKFDGYTF. Recombination joined TRBV12-3 or TRBV12-4 with TRBJ1-2; the D gene is not confidently resolved. A distance of 11 bases separates the germline ends of V and J, which lose 3 bases and 6 bases respectively. The CDR3 spans 13 residues, from the cysteine through the phenylalanine. The kept DNA is CDR3 alone, 39 bases in frame from the first base.